The present T cell receptor beta chain was sequenced within a study of post-analysis software for immune sequencing data. Study-wide results and limits: A few TRBV segments appeared more often in patients than in controls, and TRBV5-6, TRBV5-1 and TRBV20-1 were among these. Samples sharing a preparation batch grouped tightly together when assessed by F measure. Compared against controls, patients with multiple sclerosis displayed significantly lower normalized Chao1 diversity.

TCR beta libraries were prepared from cDNA with unique molecular identifiers. TCRdb used MiXCR to reprocess the PCR reads, holding one entry per CDR3 protein. The table records roughly 580,000 distinct CDR3 sequences, roughly 45% of them present only once. The CDR3 totals 14 residues. Trimming took 6 bases from V and 4 from J, leaving 14 bases between them. CDR1 and CDR2 from the germline V gene are SGDLS and YYNGEE. This clonotype appeared a few times. Its antigen is undetermined. Sequencing was done on a sample of blood. This TCR was sampled from a girl under 18 with multiple sclerosis. The rearrangement uses TRBV9 and TRBJ2-1, with a possible D match to TRBD2 (6 bases). The DNA for the CDR3 is TGTGCCAGCACTCCGGGGGACGGGTACAATGAGCAGTTCTTC. Protein sequence: CASTPGDGYNEQFF.